What follows are 18 T cell receptor beta chains derived from one specimen sequenced in a study of blood T cell repertoires in COVID-19. TCRdb keeps only in-frame clones here, not all; method: immunoSEQ multiplex PCR. This repertoire shows approximately 200,000 clones, approximately 83% found once; its top ten account for 1.3%. Sequencing was carried out using PBMCs or T cells enriched from blood (not recorded which). All receptors derive from a woman in her 40s with acute COVID-19.

The CDR3 loop reads CASSSTQAPSEAFF. In DNA, the CDR3 is TGCGCCAGCAGCTCTACCCAGGCCCCGTCAGAAGCTTTCTTT. The chain uses TRBV5-1 and TRBJ1-1, with no clear D. V lost 3 bases and J 8 bases, leaving 17 bases between the germline ends. Germline CDR1 and CDR2: SGHRS and YFSETQ. The CDR3 totals 14 residues.

The CDR3 coding sequence is TGTGCCAGTAGTTGGCGGGAGAAGACCGGGGAGCTGTTTTTT. This codes for CASSWREKTGELFF. This chain joins TRBV19 and TRBJ2-2, with 7 bases that match TRBD2. CDR3 length: 14 residues. V lost 5 bases and J lost 5; bases outside the gene matches: 5. CDR1 and CDR2 from the germline V gene are LNHDA and SQIVND (reference sequence).

V gene TRBV12-3 or TRBV12-4 combines with J gene TRBJ1-1; no clear D. The CDR3 contains 12 residues. CDR3 nucleotides: TGTGCAGTCTCCGCGGCGAATTTAGAAGCTTTCTTT. Residues: CAVSAANLEAFF.

The chain carries TRBV19 and TRBJ1-5, with TRBD1 as a possible D gene (5 bases). The germline V gene encodes CDR1 LNHDA and CDR2 SQIVND (reference sequence). This CDR3 spans 15 amino acids. V lost 7 bases to trimming and J lost 2 bases, with 15 bases between them. Here the CDR3 DNA reads TGTGCCAGTACCCCCCGGGGGGAAGGCAATCAGCCCCAGCATTTT. This gives the protein CASTPRGEGNQPQHF.

This clone occurred once. This sequence joins TRBV29-1 and TRBJ2-2; D is possibly TRBD1 (6 bases). The V and J ends lost 5 bases and 1 base respectively, with 14 bases between them. The CDR3 sequence is 15 residues long. The germline V gene encodes CDR1 SQVTM and CDR2 ANQGSEA. This CDR3 is CSVPRGQVNTGELFF. CDR3 nucleotide sequence: TGCAGCGTTCCCAGGGGACAAGTGAACACCGGGGAGCTGTTTTTT.

The rearrangement links TRBV5-1 to TRBJ2-2; 14 bases are shared with TRBD2. This CDR3 comprises 16 residues. Trimming at V came to 1 base and at J to 8 bases, leaving 4 bases not matched to a gene. Per germline, CDR1 SGHRS and CDR2 YFSETQ. CDR3 amino acids: CASSLRTSGGRGELFF. Written as DNA, the CDR3 is TGCGCCAGCAGCTTGAGGACTAGCGGGGGGCGAGGGGAGCTGTTTTTT.

This clone has only one observation. This chain uses TRBV6-2 or TRBV6-3 with TRBJ2-2, with D perhaps TRBD1 or TRBD2 (6 bases each). The V gene's germline CDR1 is MNHEY and CDR2 SVGEGT. The V gene lost 7 bases and the J gene lost 4 bases, with 19 bases spanning the gap. This CDR3 contains 16 residues. CDR3 sequence: CASTPGAGSATGELFF. The CDR3, as DNA: TGTGCCAGCACCCCGGGGGCAGGTAGCGCCACCGGGGAGCTGTTTTTT.

The rearrangement links TRBV18 to TRBJ2-7, with a weak D call TRBD1 (5 bases). The CDR3 consists of 16 residues. V was pared by 3 bases and J by 2 bases, with 17 bases between. CDR1 and CDR2 from the germline V gene are KGHSH and LQKENI. This CDR3 reads CASSPIDSVNTYEQYF. DNA for the CDR3: TGTGCCAGCTCACCGATAGACAGCGTCAATACCTACGAGCAGTACTTC. The full variable domain, with the rest looked up from reference TRBV18 and TRBJ2-7, is NAGVMQNPRHLVRRRGQEARLRCSPMKGHSHVYWYRQLPEEGLKFMVYLQKENIIDESGMPKERFSAEFPKEGPSILRIQQVVRGDSAAYFCASSPIDSVNTYEQYFGPGTRLTVT.

This chain joins TRBV29-1 and TRBJ2-1; perhaps TRBD1 as D (6 bases). The V end lost 7 bases, the J end lost 5 bases, and 18 bases lay between the germline ends. Germline assignment: CDR1 SQVTM and CDR2 ANQGSEA. This CDR3 contains 14 residues. CDR3 DNA sequence: TGCAGCGGACAACAGGGTGTGTGGGACAATGAGCAGTTCTTC. This gives the protein CSGQQGVWDNEQFF.

This chain joins TRBV20-1 and TRBJ1-5, with a possible D match to TRBD1 (6 bases). This CDR3 comprises 17 residues. Germline V gives CDR1 DFQATT, CDR2 SNEGSKA (reference sequence). V was trimmed by 3 bases and J by 5 bases, leaving 23 bases between them. The CDR3, as DNA: TGCAGTGCTAGTCCGTTTATAACTGGGGGCATCCATCAGCCCCAGCATTTT. Protein sequence: CSASPFITGGIHQPQHF.

The CDR3 region has the DNA TGTGCCTGGAGTGAGAGCTCCTATAATTCACCCCTCCACTTT. Encoded protein: CAWSESSYNSPLHF. This sequence joins TRBV30 and TRBJ1-6, with D unresolved. Germline V gene data show CDR1 as GTSNPN and CDR2 as SVGIG (reference sequence). This CDR3 is 14 amino acids long. The V end was cut by 1 base, the J end by 0 bases, with 4 bases between.

This rearrangement joins TRBV29-1 to TRBJ2-7, with 12 bases fitting TRBD1. Germline CDR1 SQVTM, CDR2 ANQGSEA. The CDR3 has 13 residues. With V trimmed by 6 bases and J by 7 bases, 7 bases remained unmatched. This CDR3 reads CSVPGQGAREQYF. The CDR3 DNA sequence: TGCAGCGTACCGGGACAGGGGGCGCGGGAGCAGTACTTC.

The V and J genes are TRBV6-5 and TRBJ1-1, with 9 bases lining up with TRBD1. This CDR3 has 16 residues. V was clipped by 1 base and J by 1 base; unmatched bases: 4. Germline V gene data show CDR1 as MNHEY and CDR2 as SVGAGI. CDR3 sequence reads: CASSYLGQGGNTEAFF. CDR3 in DNA: TGTGCCAGCAGTTACTTGGGACAGGGTGGGAACACTGAAGCTTTCTTT.

V is TRBV19 and J is TRBJ1-1; D gene ambiguous. The CDR3 length is 15 residues. Trimming stripped 6 bases from V and 0 bases from J, with 14 bases between. Germline V gives CDR1 LNHDA, CDR2 SQIVND (reference sequence). CDR3 residues: CASSPVEGVNTEAFF. The CDR3 nucleotides are TGTGCCAGTAGCCCCGTCGAAGGAGTGAACACTGAAGCTTTCTTT.

The chain is built from TRBV28 and TRBJ1-2; 7 bases are shared with TRBD1. V was pared by 2 bases and J by 4 bases, with 16 bases of the junction left unmatched. CDR3 size: 18 residues. The germline gives CDR1 MDHEN, CDR2 SYDVKM. The CDR3 DNA sequence: TGTGCCAGCAGTTTACCGGGGGCAGGGGGGACTCCCATCTATGGCTACACCTTC. This sequence encodes CASSLPGAGGTPIYGYTF.

The table lists this clone with a few counts. The rearrangement uses TRBV2 and TRBJ1-3; D is possibly TRBD1 (5 bases). From germline, CDR1 is SNHLY and CDR2 FYNNEI. V was shortened by 6 bases and J by 0 bases, with 15 bases between the two germline ends. The CDR3 extends over 16 amino acids. CDR3 sequence (DNA): TGTGCCAGCAGCCACGGGACTCCAAACTCTGGAAACACCATATATTTT. Encoded protein: CASSHGTPNSGNTIYF.

The gene calls are TRBV5-6 and TRBJ2-3; D is unclear. The germline gives CDR1 SGHDT, CDR2 YYEEEE. The CDR3 covers 14 residues. V was trimmed by 0 bases and J by 0 bases, leaving 5 bases between them. The CDR3 sequence is CASSLGLSTDTQYF. Here the CDR3 DNA reads TGTGCCAGCAGCTTGGGACTCAGCACAGATACGCAGTATTTT.

In its sample, this clone was seen once. The chain combines TRBV7-9 with TRBJ1-5; 7 bases agree with TRBD1. Trimming cost V 6 bases and J 2 bases; bases outside gene matches: 10. The CDR3 totals 16 residues. The germline gives CDR1 SEHNR, CDR2 FQNEAQ (reference sequence). CDR3 sequence: CASSKDRALGNQPQHF. The DNA of the CDR3 is TGTGCCAGCAGTAAAGACAGGGCTTTGGGCAATCAGCCCCAGCATTTT. Drawing the rest from reference TRBV7-9 and TRBJ1-5, the complete variable domain is DTGVSQNPRHKITKRGQNVTFRCDPISEHNRLYWYRQTLGQGPEFLTYFQNEAQLEKSRLLSDRFSAERPKGSFSTLEIQRTEQGDSAMYLCASSKDRALGNQPQHFGDGTRLSIL.